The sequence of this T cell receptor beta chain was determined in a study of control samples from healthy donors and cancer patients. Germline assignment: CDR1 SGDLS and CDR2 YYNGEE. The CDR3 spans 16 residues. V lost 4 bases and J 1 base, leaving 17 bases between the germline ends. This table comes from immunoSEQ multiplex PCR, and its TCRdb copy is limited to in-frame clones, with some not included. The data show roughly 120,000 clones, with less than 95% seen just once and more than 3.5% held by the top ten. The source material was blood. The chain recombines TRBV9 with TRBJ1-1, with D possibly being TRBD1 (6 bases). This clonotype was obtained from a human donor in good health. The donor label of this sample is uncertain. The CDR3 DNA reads TGTGCCAGCAGCCCTCGGCCACTGGACAGGAACACTGAAGCTTTCTTT. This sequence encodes CASSPRPLDRNTEAFF.